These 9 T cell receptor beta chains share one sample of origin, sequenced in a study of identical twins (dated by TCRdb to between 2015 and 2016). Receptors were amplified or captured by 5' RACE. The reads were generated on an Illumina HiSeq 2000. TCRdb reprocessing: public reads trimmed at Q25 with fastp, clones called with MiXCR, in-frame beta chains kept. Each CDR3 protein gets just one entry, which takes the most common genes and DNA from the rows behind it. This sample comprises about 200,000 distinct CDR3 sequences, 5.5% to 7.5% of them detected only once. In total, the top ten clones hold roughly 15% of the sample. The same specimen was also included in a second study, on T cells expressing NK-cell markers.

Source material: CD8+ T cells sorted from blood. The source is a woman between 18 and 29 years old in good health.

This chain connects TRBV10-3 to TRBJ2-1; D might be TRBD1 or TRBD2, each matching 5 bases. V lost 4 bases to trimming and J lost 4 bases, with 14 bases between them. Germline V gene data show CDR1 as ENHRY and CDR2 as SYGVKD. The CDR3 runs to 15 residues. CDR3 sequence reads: CAISGRQGRYNEQFF. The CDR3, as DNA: TGTGCCATCAGTGGGAGGCAGGGACGGTACAATGAGCAGTTCTTC.

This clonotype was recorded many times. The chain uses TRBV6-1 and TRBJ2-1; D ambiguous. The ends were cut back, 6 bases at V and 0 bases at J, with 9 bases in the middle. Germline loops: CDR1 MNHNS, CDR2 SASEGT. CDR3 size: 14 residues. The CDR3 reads CASSRASSYNEQFF. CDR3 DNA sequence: TGTGCCAGCAGCCGAGCCAGCTCCTACAATGAGCAGTTCTTC.

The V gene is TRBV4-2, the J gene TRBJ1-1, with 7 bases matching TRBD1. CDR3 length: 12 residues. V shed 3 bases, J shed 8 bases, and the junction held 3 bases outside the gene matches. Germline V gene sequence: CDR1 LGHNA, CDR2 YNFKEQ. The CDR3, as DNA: TGTGCCAGCAGCCATCCACAGGGGGAAGCTTTCTTT. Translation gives CASSHPQGEAFF.

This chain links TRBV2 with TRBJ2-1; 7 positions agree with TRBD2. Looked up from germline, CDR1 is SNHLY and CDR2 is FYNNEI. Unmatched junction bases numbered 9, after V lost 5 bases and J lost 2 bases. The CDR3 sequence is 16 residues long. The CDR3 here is CASSSLSGVPYNEQFF. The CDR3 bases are TGTGCCAGCAGTTCCTTAAGCGGGGTACCCTACAATGAGCAGTTCTTC.

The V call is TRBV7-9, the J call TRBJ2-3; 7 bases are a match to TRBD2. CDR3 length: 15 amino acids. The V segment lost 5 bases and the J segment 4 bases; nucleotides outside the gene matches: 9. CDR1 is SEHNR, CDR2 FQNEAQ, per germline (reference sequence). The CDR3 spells CASSPFGGEADTQYF. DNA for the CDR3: TGTGCCAGCAGCCCCTTTGGGGGGGAGGCAGATACGCAGTATTTT.

The CDR3 nucleotides read TGTGCCAGCAGCTTTAGGGGACTTGGAACGGATGAGCAGTTCTTC. It translates to CASSFRGLGTDEQFF. The rearrangement uses TRBV7-8 and TRBJ2-1, with a weak D call TRBD2 (6 bases). Germline V lookup: CDR1 SGHVS, CDR2 FQNEAQ. Trimming pared 3 bases from V and 8 bases from J, leaving 17 bases between. The CDR3 totals 15 residues.

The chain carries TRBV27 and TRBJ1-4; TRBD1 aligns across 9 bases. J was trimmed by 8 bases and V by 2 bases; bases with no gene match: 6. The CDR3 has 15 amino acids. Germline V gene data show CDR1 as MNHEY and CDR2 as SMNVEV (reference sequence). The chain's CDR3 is CASSLMGQGYEKLFF. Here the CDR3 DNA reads TGTGCCAGCAGTTTAATGGGACAGGGTTACGAAAAACTGTTTTTT. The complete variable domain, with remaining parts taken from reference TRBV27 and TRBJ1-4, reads EAQVTQNPRYLITVTGKKLTVTCSQNMNHEYMSWYRQDPGLGLRQIYYSMNVEVTDKGDVPEGYKVSRKEKRNFPLILESPSPNQTSLYFCASSLMGQGYEKLFFGSGTQLSVL.

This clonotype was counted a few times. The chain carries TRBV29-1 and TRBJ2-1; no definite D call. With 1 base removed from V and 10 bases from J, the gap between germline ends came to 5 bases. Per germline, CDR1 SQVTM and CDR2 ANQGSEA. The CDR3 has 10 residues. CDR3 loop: CSVEVGEQFF. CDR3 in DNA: TGCAGCGTTGAAGTAGGCGAGCAGTTCTTC.

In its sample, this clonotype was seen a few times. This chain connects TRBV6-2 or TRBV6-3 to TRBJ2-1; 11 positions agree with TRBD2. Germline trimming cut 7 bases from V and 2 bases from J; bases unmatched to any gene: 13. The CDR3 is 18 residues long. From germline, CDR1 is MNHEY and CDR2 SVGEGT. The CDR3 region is CASTRSGRAFGPYNEQFF. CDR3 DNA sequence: TGTGCCAGCACCCGTAGCGGGAGGGCTTTCGGACCCTACAATGAGCAGTTCTTC.